This T cell receptor (beta chain) came from a study of human T cells and chemical hapten exposure. In this sample, this clonotype turned up a few times. Its antigen is unidentified. Time point noted: pre-sensitization, week 0. Treatment given: therapeutic diphenylcyclopropenone sensitization with weekly scalp DPC. Study-wide results and limits: It was expanded TCRs that formed significantly more large CDR3 similarity clusters than controls did.

The V segment lost 5 bases and the J segment 3 bases; nucleotides outside the gene matches: 16. Germline CDR1 SGHAT, CDR2 FQNNGV. The CDR3 has 18 residues. One entry per CDR3 protein, called by TCRdb with MiXCR from the RACE reads. This table has approximately 100,000 distinct CDR3 sequences, around 12% appearing once. The sample here was whole blood, taken in connection with sensitization to the hapten diphenylcyclopropenone (DPC). This chain links TRBV11-2 with TRBJ2-7; 10 nucleotides agree with TRBD1. The sequence derives from a woman aged 50 to 65 with alopecia areata. Some clones in this sample may be carry-over from other donors' samples. This CDR3 is CASSRTNSGTGVHYEQYF. In nucleotides, the CDR3 is TGTGCCAGCAGCCGTACTAACTCCGGGACAGGGGTACACTACGAGCAGTACTTC.